The 10 T cell receptor beta chains reported below all come from one sample, sequenced in a study of identical twins. Each CDR3 protein is one row after TCRdb ran MiXCR on the 5' RACE reads. The sample yields 1,800,000 or so distinct CDR3 sequences, more than 30% seen once. Specimen: cord blood. Receptors originate from a newborn girl in good health.

This clonotype was seen only a few times. The J gene is TRBJ2-5, the V gene TRBV24-1; TRBD1 is a possible D gene (6 bases). Germline V gives CDR1 KGHDR, CDR2 SFDVKD. Deletions cut 3 bases from V and 0 bases from J, with 10 bases between. The CDR3 has 15 amino acids. The CDR3 region has the DNA TGTGCCACCAGTGATCTTACAGGGTACCAAGAGACCCAGTACTTC. Its protein is CATSDLTGYQETQYF.

This clonotype was recorded many times. V usage is TRBV9 and J usage is TRBJ1-2; the D gene is possibly TRBD1 (5 bases). Germline CDR1 and CDR2: SGDLS and YYNGEE. The CDR3 has 13 amino acids. The germline V and J ends were trimmed by 0 bases and 4 bases, with 7 bases remaining between them. The CDR3 DNA reads TGTGCCAGCAGCGTAGATCAGGGCTATGGCTACACCTTC. Its translation: CASSVDQGYGYTF.

This clonotype was seen more than once but under ten times. This CDR3 is CASSSSNSPLHF. In nucleotides, the CDR3 is TGTGCCAGCAGCTCGTCGAATTCACCCCTCCACTTT. This chain joins TRBV7-8 and TRBJ1-6; D unresolved. V was clipped by 4 bases and J by 7 bases, with 5 bases between them. Germline V gene sequence: CDR1 SGHVS, CDR2 FQNEAQ. The CDR3 spans 12 residues.

Regarding this clonotype: One end of the junction does not line up with germline, which may come from a read error. In DNA form, the CDR3 reads TGTGCCAGCAGCTCGACTAGCCAGTACAGTGAGCAGTTCTTC. Its translation is CASSSTSQYSEQFF. The rearrangement links TRBV12-3 or TRBV12-4 to TRBJ2-1; 7 bases fit TRBD2. This CDR3 comprises 14 residues.

The sample holds one count of this clonotype. This chain links TRBV3-1 with TRBJ2-3, with D perhaps given as TRBD1 or TRBD2 (6 bases each). CDR1 and CDR2 from the germline V gene are LGHDT and YNNKEL (reference sequence). V lost 0 bases, J lost 8 bases, and 9 bases lay in between. This CDR3 spans 13 amino acids. The chain's CDR3 is CASSQEWGATQYF. For the CDR3, the DNA is TGTGCCAGCAGCCAAGAATGGGGGGCTACGCAGTATTTT.

This clonotype was observed once. The genes are TRBV20-1 and TRBJ2-5, with D maybe TRBD1 (5 bases). CDR1 is DFQATT and CDR2 is SNEGSKA in the germline V gene (reference sequence). V was pared by 1 base and J by 1 base, with 10 bases between. CDR3 length: 14 residues. CDR3 region: CSARGVTAQETQYF. As DNA, the CDR3 is TGCAGTGCTAGAGGCGTGACAGCCCAAGAGACCCAGTACTTC.

J is TRBJ1-2 and V is TRBV25-1; D remains unclear. Germline V gene sequence: CDR1 MGHDK, CDR2 SYGVNS. CDR3 length: 15 amino acids. V was clipped by 2 bases and J by 1 base, with 11 bases between them. The CDR3 loop is CASSEGRLFNYGYTF. Written as DNA, the CDR3 is TGTGCCAGCAGTGAAGGACGGCTTTTTAACTATGGCTACACCTTC.

The chain uses TRBV7-2 and TRBJ2-3, with 9 bases that match TRBD2. The CDR3 loop spans 15 amino acids. Germline values: CDR1 SGHTA, CDR2 FQGNSA. The V and J ends lost 2 bases and 7 bases, in that order; junction bases with no gene match: 7. DNA for the CDR3: TGTGCCAGCAGCTTATATGCGGGAGGGCCTAATACGCAGTATTTT. This gives the protein CASSLYAGGPNTQYF.

This clonotype has just one count. The chain joins TRBV20-1 to TRBJ2-4; D remains unclear. CDR3 length equals 17 residues. CDR1 is DFQATT, CDR2 SNEGSKA, per germline (reference sequence). V dropped 3 bases and J dropped 0 bases, with 18 bases sitting between them. The CDR3, as DNA: TGCAGTGCTAGGTGGGCCTCGGTACGCCTAGCCAAAAACATTCAGTACTTC. Translating gives CSARWASVRLAKNIQYF.

The J gene is TRBJ2-3, the V gene TRBV15, with TRBD2 identical over 13 bases. Germline CDR1 LNHNV, CDR2 YYDKDF (reference sequence). This CDR3 has 19 amino acids. Trimming removed 1 base from V and 3 bases from J; junction bases left unmatched: 10. CDR3 bases: TGTGCCACCAGCAGAGCCCTTTTCACTAGCGGGAGGGGGACAGATACGCAGTATTTT. This encodes CATSRALFTSGRGTDTQYF.